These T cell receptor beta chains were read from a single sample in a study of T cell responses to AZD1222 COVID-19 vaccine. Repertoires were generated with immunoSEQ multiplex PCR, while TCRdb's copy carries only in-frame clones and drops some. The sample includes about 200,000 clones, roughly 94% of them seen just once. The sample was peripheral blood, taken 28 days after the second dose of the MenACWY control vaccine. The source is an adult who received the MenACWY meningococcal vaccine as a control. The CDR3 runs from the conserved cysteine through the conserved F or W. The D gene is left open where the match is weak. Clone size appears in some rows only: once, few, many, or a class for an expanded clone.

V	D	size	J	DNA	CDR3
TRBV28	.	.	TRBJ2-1	TGTGCCAGCAGTTTAGCAGGGGACCATGAGCAGTTCTTC	CASSLAGDHEQFF
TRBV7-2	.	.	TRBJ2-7	TGTGCCAGCAGCTTAGGAAGTCCGACCATACCCTACGAGCAGTACTTC	CASSLGSPTIPYEQYF
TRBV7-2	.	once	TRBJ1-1	TGTGCCAGCAGCCCTATCCGAGGGACTGAAGCTTTCTTT	CASSPIRGTEAFF
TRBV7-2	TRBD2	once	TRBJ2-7	TGTGCCAGCAGCTCTAGGCCCCTGACTAGCGGGAGGTCCTACGAGCAGTACTTC	CASSSRPLTSGRSYEQYF
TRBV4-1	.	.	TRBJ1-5	TGCGCCAGCAGCCAAGGGTTTGATCAGCCCCAGCATTTT	CASSQGFDQPQHF
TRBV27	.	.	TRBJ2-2	TGTGCCAGCAGTCTTATCACCGACGGGGAGCTGTTTTTT	CASSLITDGELFF
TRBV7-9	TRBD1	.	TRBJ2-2	TGTGCCAGCAGCTTAATGGACAGGGCGGACACCGGGGAGCTGTTTTTT	CASSLMDRADTGELFF
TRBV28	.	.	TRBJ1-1	TGTGCCAGCAGTTTGATTCTAGGGAGTGGGACTGAAGCTTTCTTT	CASSLILGSGTEAFF
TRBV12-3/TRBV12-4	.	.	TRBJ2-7	TGTGCCAGCAGTTTAACCAACGAGCAGTACTTC	CASSLTNEQYF
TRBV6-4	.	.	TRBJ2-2	TGTGCCAGCAGTAGCGGGACCGGGGAGCTGTTTTTT	CASSSGTGELFF
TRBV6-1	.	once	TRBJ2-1	TGTGCCAGCAGTGAAACCCTCTTGTATGAGCAGTTCTTC	CASSETLLYEQFF